A selection of T cell receptor beta chains follows, all from one sample in a study of identical twins. Each CDR3 protein is one row after TCRdb ran MiXCR on the 5' RACE reads. The repertoire consists of 500,000 or so distinct CDR3 sequences, with 13% to 15% occurring once and the leading ten covering approximately 0.98%. The same sample was also used in a study of yellow fever vaccine responses in identical twins.

Material for sequencing was CD4+ T cells sorted from blood. Receptors originate from a woman aged 18-29 years in good health. Each CDR3 is given with its conserved first and last residue. The D gene is left open where the match is weak. Not all rows give a size; the values are once, few, many and, for expanded clones, a class.

-	TRBJ2-1	TRBD2	TRBV7-2	TGTGCCAGCAGCTGGGGGACTAGCGTCTACAATGAGCAGTTCTTC	CASSWGTSVYNEQFF
many	TRBJ2-7	-	TRBV29-1	TGCAGCGTTGAACAGACCTACGAGCAGTACTTC	CSVEQTYEQYF
many	TRBJ2-5	TRBD2	TRBV4-3	TGCGCCAGCAGCCATCCAGGGACTAGCGGGGGCATTGGGGAGACCCAGTACTTC	CASSHPGTSGGIGETQYF
many	TRBJ2-7	-	TRBV29-1	TGCAGCGTTGTGCACTCATACGAGCAGTACTTC	CSVVHSYEQYF
few	TRBJ2-3	-	TRBV12-3/TRBV12-4	TGTGCCAGCAGTTTGGGGATCAGGAGCACAGATACGCAGTATTTT	CASSLGIRSTDTQYF
few	TRBJ2-2	-	TRBV20-1	TGCAGTGCTAGTTTTGAAACGAACACCGGGGAGCTGTTTTTT	CSASFETNTGELFF
-	TRBJ2-4	-	TRBV18	TGTGCCAGCTCACCAGATGGAAATCTAGCCAAAAACATTCAGTACTTC	CASSPDGNLAKNIQYF
-	TRBJ2-5	TRBD1	TRBV7-2	TGTGCCAGCAGCGCGAAGGGACAGGGGGCGCGTGAGACCCAGTACTTC	CASSAKGQGARETQYF
-	TRBJ1-1	TRBD1	TRBV7-9	TGTGCCAGCAGCAAACAGGGGAACTCTTGGATGGCGGAAGCTTTCTTT	CASSKQGNSWMAEAFF
few	TRBJ2-7	TRBD1	TRBV15	TGTGCCACCAGCAGGGGTCGGGCAGGGGGCTCCTACGAGCAGTACTTC	CATSRGRAGGSYEQYF
many	TRBJ1-1	-	TRBV7-8	TGTGCCAGCAGTTTACCTCTCATGAACACTGAAGCTTTCTTT	CASSLPLMNTEAFF
few	TRBJ2-3	-	TRBV5-1	TGCGCCAGCAGCTTGTTTGGGCTGACAATAACAGATACGCAGTATTTT	CASSLFGLTITDTQYF